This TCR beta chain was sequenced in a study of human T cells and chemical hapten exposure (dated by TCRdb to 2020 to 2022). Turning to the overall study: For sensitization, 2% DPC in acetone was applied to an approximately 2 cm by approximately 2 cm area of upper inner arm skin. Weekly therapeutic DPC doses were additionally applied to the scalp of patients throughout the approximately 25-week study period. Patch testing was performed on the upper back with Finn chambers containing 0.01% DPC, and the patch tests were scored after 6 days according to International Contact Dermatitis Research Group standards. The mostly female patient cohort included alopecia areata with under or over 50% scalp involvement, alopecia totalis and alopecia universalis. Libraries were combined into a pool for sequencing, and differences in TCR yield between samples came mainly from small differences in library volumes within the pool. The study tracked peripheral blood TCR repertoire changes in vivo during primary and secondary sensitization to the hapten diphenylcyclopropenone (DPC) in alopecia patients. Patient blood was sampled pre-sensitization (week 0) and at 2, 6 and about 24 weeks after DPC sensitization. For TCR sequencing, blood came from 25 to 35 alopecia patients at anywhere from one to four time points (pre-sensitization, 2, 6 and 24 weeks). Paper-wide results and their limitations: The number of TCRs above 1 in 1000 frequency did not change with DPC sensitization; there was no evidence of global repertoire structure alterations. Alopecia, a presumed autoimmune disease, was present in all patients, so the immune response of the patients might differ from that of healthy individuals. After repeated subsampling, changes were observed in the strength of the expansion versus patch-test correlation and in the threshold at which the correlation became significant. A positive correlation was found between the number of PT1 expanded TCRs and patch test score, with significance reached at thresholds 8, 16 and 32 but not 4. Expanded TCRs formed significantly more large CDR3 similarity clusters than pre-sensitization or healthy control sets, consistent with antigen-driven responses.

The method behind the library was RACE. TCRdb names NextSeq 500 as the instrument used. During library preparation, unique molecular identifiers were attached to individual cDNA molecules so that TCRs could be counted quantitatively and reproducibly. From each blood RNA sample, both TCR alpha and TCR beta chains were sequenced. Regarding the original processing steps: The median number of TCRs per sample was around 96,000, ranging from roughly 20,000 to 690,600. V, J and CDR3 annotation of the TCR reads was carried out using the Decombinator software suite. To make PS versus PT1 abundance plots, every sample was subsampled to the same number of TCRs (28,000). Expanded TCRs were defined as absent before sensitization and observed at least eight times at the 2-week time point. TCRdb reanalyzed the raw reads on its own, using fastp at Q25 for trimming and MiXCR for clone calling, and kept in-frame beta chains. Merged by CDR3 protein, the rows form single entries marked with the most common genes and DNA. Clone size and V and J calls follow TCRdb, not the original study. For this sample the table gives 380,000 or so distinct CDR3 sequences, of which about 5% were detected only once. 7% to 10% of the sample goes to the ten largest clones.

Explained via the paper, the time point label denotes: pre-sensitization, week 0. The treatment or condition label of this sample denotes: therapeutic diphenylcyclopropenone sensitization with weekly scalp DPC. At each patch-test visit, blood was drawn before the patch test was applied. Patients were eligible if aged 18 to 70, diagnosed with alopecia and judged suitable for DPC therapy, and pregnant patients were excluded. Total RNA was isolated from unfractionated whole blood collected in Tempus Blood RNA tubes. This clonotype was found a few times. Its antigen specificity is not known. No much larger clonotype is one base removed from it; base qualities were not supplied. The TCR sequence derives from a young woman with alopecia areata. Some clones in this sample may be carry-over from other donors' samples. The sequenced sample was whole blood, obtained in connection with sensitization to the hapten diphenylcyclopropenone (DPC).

The CDR3 loop reads CASSFRLSSQPQHF. The DNA sequence is TGTGCCAGCAGTTTTAGGCTCTCGTCTCAGCCCCAGCATTTT. The sequence is built from TRBV12-3 or TRBV12-4 and TRBJ1-5; confidence is insufficient to name the D gene. V gives up 3 bases and J gives up 6 bases, and the segment between their germline ends measures 12 bases. The CDR3 runs 14 amino acids, cysteine and phenylalanine included. Just the 42-base CDR3 DNA is kept, in frame starting at base 1.